Sequencing of this T cell receptor beta chain was carried out in a study of blood T cell repertoires in COVID-19. Background on the study: PBMCs, B-cell-depleted T cells, or T cells provided the cDNA or gDNA that made up the material.

Authors' processing steps: Amplifying reference gene primers gave estimates of nucleated cell counts. Data came from immunoSEQ multiplex PCR; TCRdb stores just in-frame clones and leaves some out. D and trimming were read from the DNA, whereas the V and J calls and clone size are those reported in that table. The data hold about 130,000 clones, with 65% to 90% observed a single time. Germline assignment: CDR1 SGHTA and CDR2 FQGNSA. The V gene end was trimmed by 3 bases and the J gene end by 6 bases; junction bases not matched to a gene: 4. The CDR3 runs to 15 residues. This TCR was recovered from a woman aged 80 or over with acute or convalescent COVID-19. Sequencing input: peripheral blood. The chain recombines TRBV7-2 with TRBJ1-5; the match to TRBD1 covers 11 bases. CDR3 region: CASSLDRGRTQPQHF. CDR3 coding DNA: TGTGCCAGCAGCTTGGACAGGGGGCGCACTCAGCCCCAGCATTTT.